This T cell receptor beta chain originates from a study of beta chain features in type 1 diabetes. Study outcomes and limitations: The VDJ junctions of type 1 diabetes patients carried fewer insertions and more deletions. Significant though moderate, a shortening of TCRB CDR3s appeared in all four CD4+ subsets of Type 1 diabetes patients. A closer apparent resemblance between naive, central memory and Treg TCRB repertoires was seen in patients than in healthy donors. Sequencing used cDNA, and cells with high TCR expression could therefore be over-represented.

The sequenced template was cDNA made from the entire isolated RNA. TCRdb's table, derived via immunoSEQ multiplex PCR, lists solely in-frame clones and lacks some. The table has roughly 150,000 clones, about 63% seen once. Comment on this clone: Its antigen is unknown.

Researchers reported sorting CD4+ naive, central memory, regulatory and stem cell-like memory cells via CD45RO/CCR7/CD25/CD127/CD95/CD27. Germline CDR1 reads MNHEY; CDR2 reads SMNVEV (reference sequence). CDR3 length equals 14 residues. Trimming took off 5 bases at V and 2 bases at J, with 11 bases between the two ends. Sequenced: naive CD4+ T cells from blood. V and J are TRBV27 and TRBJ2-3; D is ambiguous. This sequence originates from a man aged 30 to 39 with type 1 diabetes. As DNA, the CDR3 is TGTGCCAGCAGTCACCGCTGGGTCACAGATACGCAGTATTTT. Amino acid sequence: CASSHRWVTDTQYF.